The T cell receptor (beta chain) described here comes from a study of cytomegalovirus exposure and HLA in healthy donors. This clone was detected only once. Its target is not known. Trimming left V 3 bases short and J 7 bases short, with 10 bases between. The germline V gene encodes CDR1 MGHDK and CDR2 SYGVNS. The CDR3 runs 13 residues. In the PCR, 60 Vbeta and 13 Jbeta primers were used. Data came from immunoSEQ multiplex PCR; TCRdb stores just in-frame clones and leaves some out. The table lists roughly 190,000 clones, 60% to 80% of them singletons. General study results and limits: By a later analysis, the bulk of CMV-associated TCR beta chains appeared HLA-restricted. Associated with HLA alleles at 0.05 false discovery rate in a later analysis were over 15,000 TCR beta sequences. CMV serostatus was the sole immune exposure information available. Across all donors, roughly uniform sequencing depth was an assumption of the presence/absence analyses.

Material: PBMCs. V is TRBV25-1 and J is TRBJ1-5, with TRBD1 as a possible D gene (5 bases). The TCR was taken from a woman in her 30s in good health and CMV-seropositive. The chain's CDR3 is CASSDRVDQPQHF. Written as DNA, the CDR3 is TGTGCCAGCAGTGACAGGGTAGACCAGCCCCAGCATTTT. Based on the CDR3 plus reference TRBV25-1 and TRBJ1-5, the full variable domain is EADIYQTPRYLVIGTGKKITLECSQTMGHDKMYWYQQDPGMELHLIHYSYGVNSTEKGDLSSESTVSRIRTEHFPLTLESARPSHTSQYLCASSDRVDQPQHFGDGTRLSIL.